A selection of T cell receptor beta chains follows, all from one sample in a study of cytotoxic CD8 clonotypes in ibrutinib-treated CLL. The data were produced by immunoSEQ multiplex PCR, yet TCRdb's version contains in-frame clones alone and is incomplete. The sample records around 53,000 clones, roughly 54% being singletons. Sequenced material: PBMCs, taken at disease progression, from a patient treated with ibrutinib. All receptors derive from a human donor with chronic lymphocytic leukemia. CDR3s include the opening cysteine and the closing phenylalanine or tryptophan. The order of the fields is V gene, clone size, J gene, D gene, CDR3 length, CDR3 protein, CDR3 DNA. D genes are given only for firm matches. Clone size is stated in some rows and not others, as once, few, many or a class when expanded.

V: TRBV27
size: -
J: TRBJ1-2
D: TRBD1
length: 16
CDR3: CASSRVPPTGVHGYTF
DNA: TGTGCCAGCAGCCGTGTGCCCCCAACAGGGGTCCATGGCTACACCTTC

V: TRBV7-8
size: -
J: TRBJ1-3
D: -
length: 15
CDR3: CASSLDSASGNTIYF
DNA: TGTGCCAGCAGCCTAGACAGTGCATCTGGAAACACCATATATTTT

V: TRBV7-9
size: -
J: TRBJ1-1
D: -
length: 14
CDR3: CASSLLWMNTEAFF
DNA: TGTGCCAGCAGCTTACTGTGGATGAACACTGAAGCTTTCTTT

V: TRBV27
size: few
J: TRBJ1-1
D: -
length: 14
CDR3: CASRRTGMNTEAFF
DNA: TGTGCCAGCAGACGAACAGGGATGAACACTGAAGCTTTCTTT

V: TRBV5-1
size: -
J: TRBJ2-7
D: TRBD2
length: 14
CDR3: CASSRAGEGYEQYF
DNA: TGCGCCAGCAGCCGAGCGGGGGAGGGGTACGAGCAGTACTTC

V: TRBV5-1
size: -
J: TRBJ2-1
D: -
length: 13
CDR3: CASSGAPYNEQFF
DNA: TGCGCCAGCAGCGGGGCGCCCTACAATGAGCAGTTCTTC

V: TRBV10-1
size: -
J: TRBJ1-6
D: -
length: 20
CDR3: CASHRGPPNPSEPPNSPLHF
DNA: TGCGCCAGTCATAGGGGTCCCCCCAACCCTTCTGAGCCCCCTAATTCACCCCTCCACTTT

V: TRBV7-9
size: few
J: TRBJ1-1
D: -
length: 14
CDR3: CASSLDGVATEAFF
DNA: TGTGCCAGCAGCTTAGACGGGGTGGCCACTGAAGCTTTCTTT

V: TRBV15
size: -
J: TRBJ2-6
D: -
length: 16
CDR3: CATSRDALSGANVLTF
DNA: TGTGCCACCAGCAGAGATGCACTCTCTGGGGCCAACGTCCTGACTTTC

V: TRBV7-8
size: few
J: TRBJ1-5
D: TRBD1
length: 16
CDR3: CASSLATGVSNQPQHF
DNA: TGTGCCAGCAGCTTAGCGACAGGGGTTAGCAATCAGCCCCAGCATTTT

V: TRBV27
size: -
J: TRBJ1-1
D: -
length: 15
CDR3: CASSLSRPMNTEAFF
DNA: TGTGCCAGCAGTTTATCCCGGCCTATGAACACTGAAGCTTTCTTT

V: TRBV10-3
size: -
J: TRBJ2-5
D: -
length: 13
CDR3: CAISRGSGETQYF
DNA: TGTGCCATAAGCCGGGGCTCGGGTGAGACCCAGTACTTC

V: TRBV28
size: few
J: TRBJ1-1
D: -
length: 10
CDR3: CASSQRTDDF
DNA: TGTGCCAGCAGTCAGCGGACGGATGACTTT

V: TRBV28
size: few
J: TRBJ2-1
D: -
length: 14
CDR3: CATTRGGTYNEQFF
DNA: TGTGCCACAACAAGGGGCGGGACCTACAATGAGCAGTTCTTC

V: TRBV28
size: -
J: TRBJ1-2
D: -
length: 13
CDR3: CASSLLGARGYTF
DNA: TGTGCCAGCAGTTTGTTGGGGGCACGGGGCTACACCTTC

V: TRBV11-2
size: -
J: TRBJ1-1
D: -
length: 15
CDR3: CASSLDLTVNTEAFF
DNA: TGTGCCAGCAGCTTAGATCTGACAGTGAACACTGAAGCTTTCTTT

V: TRBV18
size: -
J: TRBJ1-1
D: -
length: 14
CDR3: CASSPQGDNTEAFF
DNA: TGTGCCAGCTCACCACAAGGGGACAACACTGAAGCTTTCTTT

V: TRBV2
size: once
J: TRBJ2-3
D: -
length: 16
CDR3: CASSEAPSTSTDTQYF
DNA: TGTGCCAGCAGTGAAGCGCCGAGTACTAGCACAGATACGCAGTATTTT

V: TRBV9
size: -
J: TRBJ2-3
D: -
length: 13
CDR3: CASSVTVTDTQYF
DNA: TGTGCCAGCAGCGTTACAGTCACAGATACGCAGTATTTT

V: TRBV29-1
size: -
J: TRBJ2-7
D: -
length: 14
CDR3: CSVGSTTGTYEQYF
DNA: TGCAGCGTCGGATCTACGACAGGTACTTACGAGCAGTACTTC

V: TRBV4-1
size: -
J: TRBJ1-3
D: TRBD1
length: 16
CDR3: CASSQAPQGLRNTIYF
DNA: TGCGCCAGCAGCCAGGCCCCACAGGGGCTTCGAAACACCATATATTTT

V: TRBV4-2
size: -
J: TRBJ2-2
D: -
length: 15
CDR3: CASSLVAEKGGELFF
DNA: TGTGCCAGCAGCTTGGTCGCGGAGAAAGGGGGGGAGCTGTTTTTT

V: TRBV28
size: -
J: TRBJ1-1
D: -
length: 12
CDR3: CASSLLSGLAFF
DNA: TGTGCCAGCAGTTTACTTTCAGGGTTGGCTTTCTTT

V: TRBV9
size: few
J: TRBJ2-7
D: TRBD2
length: 14
CDR3: CASSGLAGGGEQYF
DNA: TGTGCCAGCAGCGGACTAGCGGGAGGTGGCGAGCAGTACTTC

V: TRBV30
size: -
J: TRBJ1-2
D: -
length: 11
CDR3: CAWSVELGYTF
DNA: TGTGCCTGGAGTGTAGAGTTGGGCTACACCTTC

V: TRBV9
size: -
J: TRBJ2-7
D: -
length: 15
CDR3: CASSPGGGSSYEQYF
DNA: TGTGCCAGCAGCCCCGGGGGAGGCAGCTCCTACGAGCAGTACTTC

V: TRBV18
size: -
J: TRBJ1-1
D: TRBD1
length: 17
CDR3: CASSPTIPGQANTEAFF
DNA: TGTGCCAGCTCACCAACGATCCCGGGACAGGCTAACACTGAAGCTTTCTTT

V: TRBV11-2
size: -
J: TRBJ2-5
D: -
length: 14
CDR3: CASSSGLVLETQYF
DNA: TGTGCCAGCAGCTCGGGGCTAGTCCTTGAGACCCAGTACTTC

V: TRBV5-1
size: -
J: TRBJ1-6
D: -
length: 16
CDR3: CASRRQTSSYNSPLHF
DNA: TGCGCCAGCAGACGGCAGACGAGCTCCTATAATTCACCCCTCCACTTT

V: TRBV10-3
size: few
J: TRBJ1-5
D: TRBD1
length: 15
CDR3: CAISERTGVGQPQHF
DNA: TGTGCCATCAGTGAGAGGACAGGGGTCGGGCAGCCCCAGCATTTT

V: TRBV6-5
size: few
J: TRBJ1-2
D: TRBD1
length: 13
CDR3: CASSRDSNYGYTF
DNA: TGTGCCAGCAGCCGGGACAGTAACTATGGCTACACCTTC

V: TRBV5-1
size: once
J: TRBJ2-2
D: TRBD2
length: 17
CDR3: CASSLGVAGVRTGELFF
DNA: TGCGCCAGCAGCTTGGGAGTAGCGGGAGTACGGACCGGGGAGCTGTTTTTT

V: TRBV28
size: -
J: TRBJ2-7
D: -
length: 12
CDR3: CASSSGDYEQYF
DNA: TGTGCCAGCAGTTCAGGTGACTACGAGCAGTACTTC